One and the same sample provided the 8 T cell receptor beta chains below, sequenced in a study of OX40 agonist ivuxolimab in advanced cancers. Profiled with immunoSEQ multiplex PCR; TCRdb holds only in-frame clones, not every one. The top ten hold about 4% of the sample, which has about 59,000 clones, 85% seen once. The sequencing used CD4+ or CD8+ T cells sorted from blood, collected in a trial of the OX40 agonist ivuxolimab. These receptors came from an adult with an advanced solid tumor such as melanoma, head and neck, liver or kidney cancer.

This clone was seen a handful of times. CDR3 DNA: TGTGCCAGTAGTATAAGACAGGGTGCGGAAGCTTTCTTT. Translation: CASSIRQGAEAFF. V gene TRBV19 combines with J gene TRBJ1-1; 7 positions match TRBD1. There are 13 residues in the CDR3. The germline V gene encodes CDR1 LNHDA and CDR2 SQIVND (reference sequence). The trim removed 2 bases at V and 8 bases at J, leaving 5 bases unmatched.

V gene TRBV28 combines with J gene TRBJ1-6, with 10 nucleotides matching TRBD1. The V segment lost 5 bases and the J segment 5 bases; nucleotides outside the gene matches: 6. Germline CDR1 and CDR2: MDHEN and SYDVKM. This CDR3 has 16 residues. The CDR3 region is CASSPTGGEDNSPLHF. CDR3 in DNA: TGTGCCAGCAGTCCGACAGGGGGCGAGGATAATTCACCCCTCCACTTT.

This chain connects TRBV5-6 to TRBJ2-3; 7 nucleotides match TRBD2. Germline V lookup: CDR1 SGHDT, CDR2 YYEEEE. V shed 2 bases, J shed 0 bases, and the junction held 6 bases outside the gene matches. The CDR3 is 16 amino acids. The DNA of the CDR3 is TGTGCCAGCAGCTTCGGGGCGGGAGAGAGCACAGATACGCAGTATTTT. This codes for CASSFGAGESTDTQYF.

This sequence joins TRBV6-4 and TRBJ2-5; 11 positions match TRBD2. This CDR3 spans 18 amino acids. V shed 7 bases and J 5 bases; nucleotides not matched to a gene: 18. The germline CDR1 and CDR2 sequences are MRHNA and SNTAGT. The CDR3 spells CASTAETRKLAGVETQYF. CDR3 DNA: TGTGCCAGCACCGCCGAGACAAGGAAACTAGCGGGAGTGGAGACCCAGTACTTC.

This clone has only a few counts. V and J are TRBV28 and TRBJ2-2; D perhaps matches TRBD2 (5 bases). V was trimmed by 3 bases and J by 8 bases, leaving 13 bases between them. CDR1 is MDHEN, CDR2 SYDVKM, per germline. CDR3 length: 14 amino acids. Written as DNA, the CDR3 is TGTGCCAGCAGTTTTTCTACTACTAGGGGGGAGCTGTTTTTT. Its translation: CASSFSTTRGELFF.

The chain employs TRBV7-9 and TRBJ2-5; a weak D match, TRBD2 (5 bases). CDR1 is SEHNR and CDR2 is FQNEAQ in the germline V gene (reference sequence). The CDR3 extends over 15 amino acids. Trimming removed 3 bases from V and 5 bases from J, with 16 bases in between. The CDR3 sequence is CASSFAVGPGETQYF. CDR3 sequence (DNA): TGTGCCAGCAGCTTTGCTGTCGGACCGGGGGAGACCCAGTACTTC.

This clone is medium-sized within its sample. This sequence joins TRBV27 and TRBJ1-5, with 9 bases fitting TRBD1. The CDR3 consists of 15 residues. The V segment lost 4 bases and the J segment 7 bases; nucleotides outside the gene matches: 8. Germline CDR1 MNHEY, CDR2 SMNVEV (reference sequence). CDR3 coding DNA: TGTGCCAGCAGTTCCACCGGGACAGGGACCCAGCCCCAGCATTTT. As protein: CASSSTGTGTQPQHF.

The chain couples TRBV28 to TRBJ2-5; D gene uncertain. The V and J ends lost 4 bases and 0 bases respectively, with 12 bases between them. The CDR3 has 15 amino acids. Germline CDR1 and CDR2: MDHEN and SYDVKM. Here the CDR3 DNA reads TGTGCCAGCAGTTCATTAATGGGCAACCAAGAGACCCAGTACTTC. It is translated as CASSSLMGNQETQYF.